The 13 T cell receptor beta chains listed next were all sequenced from one sample in a study of blood T cell repertoires in COVID-19. TCRdb keeps only in-frame clones here, not all; method: immunoSEQ multiplex PCR. The sample includes 150,000 to 200,000 clones, approximately 92% seen only once; the top ten take about 5%. The sequenced material came from peripheral blood. The receptors originated from a woman in her forties or fifties with acute or convalescent COVID-19.

The chain is built from TRBV15 and TRBJ2-1; TRBD1 aligns across 8 bases. The CDR3 totals 17 residues. Germline values: CDR1 LNHNV, CDR2 YYDKDF (reference sequence). V shed 5 bases, J shed 0 bases, and the junction held 9 bases outside the gene matches. The CDR3 DNA follows: TGTGCCACCAGCCCCGGGACAGGATTGAGCTCCTACAATGAGCAGTTCTTC. Protein sequence: CATSPGTGLSSYNEQFF.

The chain carries TRBV5-1 and TRBJ2-7, with a possible D match to TRBD1 (5 bases). This CDR3 has 17 amino acids. Per germline, CDR1 SGHRS and CDR2 YFSETQ. V was pared by 1 base and J by 4 bases, with 21 bases between. The CDR3 loop reads CASSLSFGRAGIYEQYF. Here the CDR3 DNA reads TGCGCCAGCAGCTTGAGTTTTGGTCGGGCAGGGATATACGAGCAGTACTTC.

The chain recombines TRBV24-1 with TRBJ1-2, with D unclear. Per the germline V gene, CDR1 is KGHDR and CDR2 is SFDVKD. Trimming took 6 bases from V and 7 from J, leaving 17 bases between them. The CDR3 totals 14 residues. The CDR3 loop is CATSNPPLTGGYTF. CDR3 nucleotide sequence: TGTGCCACCAGTAACCCGCCTCTGACGGGTGGCTACACCTTC.

This clone was seen once. V and J are TRBV2 and TRBJ1-2, with 10 bases matching TRBD1. The CDR3 loop spans 13 amino acids. Germline V gene sequence: CDR1 SNHLY, CDR2 FYNNEI. V lost 6 bases, J lost 12 bases, and 10 bases stayed unmatched. Written as DNA, the CDR3 is TGTGCCAGCAGGGCCGGGACAGGGGTAGGGGACACCTTC. Translating it yields CASRAGTGVGDTF.

J is TRBJ1-2 and V is TRBV5-4, with 11 bases matching TRBD1. This CDR3 is 15 amino acids long. The germline CDR1 and CDR2 sequences are SGHNT and YYREEE (reference sequence). J was trimmed by 6 bases and V by 4 bases; bases with no gene match: 8. CDR3 in DNA: TGTGCCAGCAGCCCCCGGACAGGGGGCGAGGATGGCTACACCTTC. Translating it yields CASSPRTGGEDGYTF. Full variable domain (missing parts from reference TRBV5-4 and TRBJ1-2): ETGVTQSPTHLIKTRGQQVTLRCSSQSGHNTVSWYQQALGQGPQFIFQYYREEENGRGNFPPRFSGLQFPNYSSELNVNALELDDSALYLCASSPRTGGEDGYTFGSGTRLTVV.

This chain uses TRBV6-5 with TRBJ1-5; 7 positions match TRBD1. CDR1 and CDR2 (germline): MNHEY, SVGAGI. The CDR3 has 13 residues. V dropped 7 bases and J dropped 4; count of bases not matched to a gene: 4. The CDR3 sequence: CASTMTGNQPQHF. CDR3 bases: TGTGCCAGCACTATGACAGGGAATCAGCCCCAGCATTTT.

V is TRBV5-1 and J is TRBJ2-5; 8 bases map to TRBD1. The CDR3 contains 15 residues. Germline CDR1 is SGHRS and CDR2 is YFSETQ. Unmatched junction bases numbered 10, after V lost 4 bases and J lost 5 bases. The chain's CDR3 is CASSLQYGQGETQYF. CDR3 DNA: TGCGCCAGCAGCCTACAATACGGACAGGGCGAGACCCAGTACTTC.

The rearrangement uses TRBV10-3 and TRBJ2-7; no definite D call. CDR3 size: 14 residues. In germline, CDR1 is ENHRY, CDR2 SYGVKD. V lost 5 bases to trimming and J lost 2 bases, with 13 bases between them. The CDR3 here is CAISQTVITYEQYF. In DNA form, the CDR3 reads TGTGCCATCAGTCAAACAGTGATAACCTACGAGCAGTACTTC.

In its sample, this clone was seen once. This chain connects TRBV7-8 to TRBJ1-3; D is undetermined. Trimming removed 0 bases from V and 0 bases from J, with 15 bases in between. From germline, CDR1 is SGHVS and CDR2 FQNEAQ. This CDR3 is 18 amino acids long. DNA for the CDR3: TGTGCCAGCAGCTTAGCAGCCACGAGGATCTACTCTGGAAACACCATATATTTT. Residues: CASSLAATRIYSGNTIYF.

V and J are TRBV28 and TRBJ1-5; TRBD1 matches 12 bases. This CDR3 region has 15 residues. From germline, CDR1 is MDHEN and CDR2 SYDVKM. With 6 bases clipped from V and 11 bases from J, the junction kept 11 bases outside the gene matches. This chain's CDR3 is CASSPPGQGARAQHF. For the CDR3, the DNA is TGTGCCAGCAGCCCCCCGGGACAGGGGGCTAGGGCCCAGCATTTT.

The rearrangement links TRBV7-8 to TRBJ2-1; no definite D call. The V end was cut by 5 bases, the J end by 0 bases, with 11 bases between. CDR3 length: 15 residues. CDR1 is SGHVS and CDR2 is FQNEAQ in the germline V gene. DNA for the CDR3: TGTGCCAGCAGCCCAAGTCGGGTCTCCTACAATGAGCAGTTCTTC. Amino acids: CASSPSRVSYNEQFF.

J is TRBJ1-4 and V is TRBV6-5; 8 positions match TRBD1. V shed 4 bases and J 8 bases; nucleotides not matched to a gene: 9. This CDR3 is built from 15 residues. Germline V gene sequence: CDR1 MNHEY, CDR2 SVGAGI. This CDR3 is CASSSRDRGEEKLFF. The CDR3 region has the DNA TGTGCCAGCAGTTCCCGTGACAGGGGCGAAGAAAAACTGTTTTTT.

This rearrangement joins TRBV6-6 to TRBJ1-6; TRBD1 might be the D (5 bases). Trimming took off 5 bases at V and 7 bases at J, with 18 bases between the two ends. The CDR3 has 16 amino acids. CDR1 and CDR2 from the germline V gene are MNHNY and SVGAGI (reference sequence). The CDR3 DNA reads as TGTGCCAGCAGTCCGACCCCGGCAGGGTTAAATTCACCCCTCCACTTT. This encodes CASSPTPAGLNSPLHF.